This is a list of T cell receptor beta chains from one sample in a study of early T cells in non-severe SARS-CoV-2 infection. MiXCR was run by TCRdb on the 5' RACE reads, yielding one entry per CDR3 protein. The data contain approximately 22,000 distinct CDR3 sequences, about 4.3% of them singletons. Sequenced input: whole blood. The receptor source for this set is an adult who was a healthcare worker with PCR-confirmed SARS-CoV-2 infection or an uninfected control (not recorded which). The CDR3 runs from the conserved cysteine through the conserved F or W. Fields, in order: CDR3 length, D gene, V gene, clone size, J gene, CDR3 protein, CDR3 DNA. The D gene is left open where the match is weak. Clone size, where shown, is once, few, many, or a class for clones that have expanded.

length: 13
D: .
V: TRBV29-1
size: many
J: TRBJ2-3
CDR3: CSVTGMGTDTQYF
DNA: TGCAGCGTTACAGGGATGGGCACAGATACGCAGTATTTT

length: 15
D: TRBD1
V: TRBV28
size: many
J: TRBJ2-7
CDR3: CASSPPPTGVVEQYF
DNA: TGTGCCAGCAGTCCACCTCCGACAGGGGTCGTCGAGCAGTACTTC

length: 16
D: TRBD2
V: TRBV10-2
size: medium-sized
J: TRBJ2-5
CDR3: CATLPSREALGETQYF
DNA: TGCGCCACCCTACCCAGCCGGGAGGCCCTAGGAGAGACCCAGTACTTC

length: 17
D: .
V: TRBV7-2
size: many
J: TRBJ2-3
CDR3: CASSPPLPGQGTDTQYF
DNA: TGTGCCAGCAGCCCCCCCCTCCCGGGACAAGGAACAGATACGCAGTATTTT

length: 20
D: TRBD1
V: TRBV20-1
size: medium-sized
J: TRBJ1-3
CDR3: CSARGWEKFGDRGPGNTIYF
DNA: TGCAGTGCTAGAGGATGGGAAAAGTTTGGGGACAGGGGCCCTGGAAACACCATATATTTT

length: 13
D: .
V: TRBV12-3/TRBV12-4
size: many
J: TRBJ1-5
CDR3: CASSSGAYQPQHF
DNA: TGTGCCAGCAGTTCTGGGGCGTACCAGCCCCAGCATTTT

length: 15
D: TRBD1
V: TRBV3-1
size: many
J: TRBJ2-7
CDR3: CASSRNTGASYEQYF
DNA: TGTGCCAGCAGCCGCAATACAGGGGCCTCCTACGAGCAGTACTTC

length: 14
D: .
V: TRBV19
size: few
J: TRBJ2-5
CDR3: CASNPDGLQETQYF
DNA: TGTGCCAGTAACCCCGACGGACTCCAAGAGACCCAGTACTTC

length: 15
D: .
V: TRBV7-2
size: many
J: TRBJ2-1
CDR3: CASSLVQGSYNEQFF
DNA: TGTGCCAGCAGCTTAGTACAGGGTTCCTACAATGAGCAGTTCTTC

length: 14
D: .
V: TRBV27
size: many
J: TRBJ2-7
CDR3: CASSYTGVSYEQYF
DNA: TGTGCCAGCAGCTACACCGGGGTTTCCTACGAGCAGTACTTC

length: 16
D: .
V: TRBV19
size: many
J: TRBJ2-1
CDR3: CASSILRGEYYNEQFF
DNA: TGTGCCAGTAGTATCCTGCGAGGGGAGTACTACAATGAGCAGTTCTTC

length: 16
D: TRBD2
V: TRBV20-1
size: .
J: TRBJ2-7
CDR3: CSASGPSGPSWGEQYF
DNA: TGCAGTGCTAGTGGTCCTAGCGGGCCTTCGTGGGGCGAGCAGTACTTC

length: 16
D: TRBD1
V: TRBV4-3
size: many
J: TRBJ2-1
CDR3: CASSQGTGGAYNEQFF
DNA: TGCGCCAGCAGCCAGGGAACAGGGGGCGCATACAATGAGCAGTTCTTC

length: 12
D: .
V: TRBV24-1
size: many
J: TRBJ1-4
CDR3: CATRGLDEKLFF
DNA: TGTGCCACCCGGGGTTTGGATGAAAAACTGTTTTTT

length: 13
D: .
V: TRBV19
size: many
J: TRBJ2-1
CDR3: CASSVGQYNEQFF
DNA: TGTGCCAGTAGCGTCGGGCAGTACAATGAGCAGTTCTTC

length: 14
D: TRBD1
V: TRBV5-1
size: .
J: TRBJ2-7
CDR3: CASSLTGQGSEQYF
DNA: TGCGCCAGCAGCTTGACGGGACAGGGGAGCGAGCAGTACTTC

length: 12
D: .
V: TRBV11-2
size: many
J: TRBJ2-2
CDR3: CASSLAAGELFF
DNA: TGTGCCAGCAGCTTAGCAGCCGGGGAGCTGTTTTTT

length: 13
D: TRBD1
V: TRBV30
size: .
J: TRBJ1-2
CDR3: CAWSAVTGGGYTF
DNA: TGTGCCTGGAGCGCAGTAACAGGGGGAGGCTACACCTTC

length: 15
D: TRBD1
V: TRBV12-3/TRBV12-4
size: many
J: TRBJ2-2
CDR3: CASSTGTGNTGELFF
DNA: TGTGCCAGCAGTACAGGGACAGGGAACACCGGGGAGCTGTTTTTT

length: 15
D: .
V: TRBV19
size: medium-sized
J: TRBJ2-2
CDR3: CASSIGTRNTGELFF
DNA: TGTGCCAGTAGTATAGGGACAAGGAACACCGGGGAGCTGTTTTTT

length: 13
D: .
V: TRBV6-1
size: .
J: TRBJ2-3
CDR3: CVSSEDAGDTQYF
DNA: TGTGTCAGCAGTGAAGATGCAGGAGATACGCAGTATTTT

length: 15
D: TRBD2
V: TRBV6-2/TRBV6-3
size: few
J: TRBJ2-1
CDR3: CASRLSGGASNEQFF
DNA: TGTGCCAGCAGGTTATCCGGGGGGGCCTCGAATGAGCAGTTCTTC

length: 15
D: .
V: TRBV9
size: .
J: TRBJ1-4
CDR3: CASSPQEFDSPFLFF
DNA: TGTGCCAGCAGCCCCCAGGAGTTCGACTCACCTTTTCTGTTTTTT

length: 14
D: .
V: TRBV12-3/TRBV12-4
size: many
J: TRBJ2-1
CDR3: CASTLQYSYNEQFF
DNA: TGTGCCAGCACCTTGCAGTACTCCTACAATGAGCAGTTCTTC

length: 14
D: .
V: TRBV6-1
size: few
J: TRBJ1-5
CDR3: CASSYRVGNQPQHF
DNA: TGTGCCAGCAGTTACAGGGTGGGCAATCAGCCCCAGCATTTT

length: 13
D: .
V: TRBV11-2
size: few
J: TRBJ1-5
CDR3: CASSLELNQPQHF
DNA: TGTGCCAGCAGCTTAGAATTGAATCAGCCCCAGCATTTT

length: 14
D: .
V: TRBV28
size: many
J: TRBJ2-7
CDR3: CASSLRPETYEQYF
DNA: TGTGCCAGCAGTTTAAGACCAGAAACCTACGAGCAGTACTTC

length: 13
D: .
V: TRBV6-5
size: .
J: TRBJ1-1
CDR3: CASSYYRTTEAFF
DNA: TGTGCCAGCAGTTACTACAGAACCACTGAAGCTTTCTTT

length: 15
D: .
V: TRBV28
size: many
J: TRBJ1-6
CDR3: CASSLGQSSNSPLHF
DNA: TGTGCCAGCAGTCTTGGACAGAGTAGTAATTCACCCCTCCACTTT

length: 14
D: TRBD2
V: TRBV20-1
size: many
J: TRBJ2-3
CDR3: CSAPTSGLTDTQYF
DNA: TGCAGTGCGCCGACTAGCGGGCTCACAGATACGCAGTATTTT

length: 14
D: TRBD2
V: TRBV7-9
size: many
J: TRBJ2-7
CDR3: CASSRGEGLSEQYF
DNA: TGTGCCAGCAGCCGGGGGGAAGGGTTAAGCGAGCAGTACTTC

length: 13
D: .
V: TRBV10-1
size: .
J: TRBJ2-3
CDR3: CASSPGMEDTQYF
DNA: TGCGCCAGCAGTCCCGGGATGGAGGATACGCAGTATTTT

length: 16
D: TRBD1
V: TRBV6-6
size: few
J: TRBJ2-7
CDR3: CASSYPSYRGNYEQYF
DNA: TGTGCCAGCAGTTACCCCTCTTACAGGGGAAACTACGAGCAGTACTTC

length: 15
D: .
V: TRBV12-5
size: many
J: TRBJ2-7
CDR3: CASGLAAGTYYEQYF
DNA: TGTGCTAGTGGTTTGGCCGCCGGGACGTATTACGAGCAGTACTTC

length: 12
D: .
V: TRBV6-6
size: .
J: TRBJ2-4
CDR3: CASSEVRDIQYF
DNA: TGTGCCAGCAGTGAGGTCAGGGACATTCAGTACTTC

length: 15
D: TRBD1
V: TRBV28
size: .
J: TRBJ2-2
CDR3: CASSPTGRNTGELFF
DNA: TGTGCCAGCAGTCCGACAGGGCGGAACACCGGGGAGCTGTTTTTT

length: 12
D: .
V: TRBV11-2
size: .
J: TRBJ2-1
CDR3: CASSLDQREQFF
DNA: TGTGCCAGCAGCTTAGATCAGAGGGAGCAGTTCTTC

length: 14
D: TRBD1
V: TRBV7-2
size: .
J: TRBJ2-7
CDR3: CASSLGTGSYEQYF
DNA: TGTGCCAGCAGCTTGGGGACAGGGTCCTACGAGCAGTACTTC

length: 13
D: TRBD1
V: TRBV7-3
size: many
J: TRBJ1-2
CDR3: CASSSGTAYGYTF
DNA: TGTGCCAGCAGCTCCGGGACAGCATATGGCTACACCTTC

length: 15
D: .
V: TRBV24-1
size: many
J: TRBJ2-5
CDR3: CATSESSRGGRTQYF
DNA: TGTGCCACCAGTGAATCCTCCAGGGGGGGAAGGACCCAGTACTTC

length: 13
D: .
V: TRBV3-1
size: few
J: TRBJ2-3
CDR3: CASSQALDDTQYF
DNA: TGTGCCAGCAGCCAAGCGCTGGACGATACGCAGTATTTT

length: 15
D: TRBD1
V: TRBV7-9
size: many
J: TRBJ2-1
CDR3: CASSSKDRGEDEQFF
DNA: TGTGCCAGCAGCTCCAAGGACAGGGGTGAAGATGAGCAGTTCTTC

length: 15
D: .
V: TRBV20-1
size: many
J: TRBJ1-5
CDR3: CSAREFGSINQPQHF
DNA: TGCAGTGCTAGAGAATTTGGCAGCATCAATCAGCCCCAGCATTTT

length: 14
D: .
V: TRBV27
size: .
J: TRBJ2-7
CDR3: CASSPSPTNYEQYF
DNA: TGTGCCAGCAGCCCTTCTCCCACCAACTACGAGCAGTACTTC

length: 16
D: .
V: TRBV7-2
size: .
J: TRBJ2-3
CDR3: CASSLIPGRLTDTQYF
DNA: TGTGCCAGCAGCTTAATCCCGGGACGACTCACAGATACGCAGTATTTT

length: 14
D: .
V: TRBV12-3/TRBV12-4
size: .
J: TRBJ1-1
CDR3: CASSLQQVNTEAFF
DNA: TGTGCCAGCAGTTTACAACAGGTCAACACTGAAGCTTTCTTT

length: 15
D: .
V: TRBV12-3/TRBV12-4
size: many
J: TRBJ1-6
CDR3: CASSRLRVFDSPLHF
DNA: TGTGCCAGCAGTCGTCTCAGGGTATTTGATTCACCCCTCCACTTT

length: 13
D: .
V: TRBV9
size: many
J: TRBJ2-4
CDR3: CASSVGTENIQYF
DNA: TGTGCCAGCAGCGTAGGGACGGAAAACATTCAGTACTTC

length: 14
D: TRBD2
V: TRBV2
size: many
J: TRBJ2-3
CDR3: CASRREGFTDTQYF
DNA: TGTGCCAGCAGAAGGGAGGGGTTCACAGATACGCAGTATTTT

length: 16
D: .
V: TRBV11-2
size: .
J: TRBJ2-3
CDR3: CASRPPGTAFRNTQYF
DNA: TGTGCCAGCAGACCGCCCGGGACTGCCTTTCGGAATACGCAGTATTTT

length: 12
D: .
V: TRBV6-6
size: many
J: TRBJ2-7
CDR3: CASSRDSYEQYF
DNA: TGTGCCAGCAGCCGAGATTCCTACGAGCAGTACTTC

length: 19
D: TRBD2
V: TRBV6-6
size: few
J: TRBJ2-2
CDR3: CASSYPEMAKRERTGELFF
DNA: TGTGCCAGCAGTTACCCAGAGATGGCAAAGCGGGAAAGGACCGGGGAGCTGTTTTTT

length: 15
D: TRBD2
V: TRBV5-4
size: .
J: TRBJ2-1
CDR3: CASSASSGSYNEQFF
DNA: TGTGCCAGCAGCGCTTCTAGCGGGTCCTACAATGAGCAGTTCTTC

length: 18
D: TRBD2
V: TRBV4-3
size: few
J: TRBJ2-2
CDR3: CASSQGYVVRGGPRELFF
DNA: TGCGCCAGCAGCCAAGGTTATGTCGTGCGGGGAGGGCCGAGGGAGCTGTTTTTT